This is a list of T cell receptor beta chains from one sample in a study of blood T cell repertoires in COVID-19. Produced via immunoSEQ multiplex PCR; TCRdb's table is partial and in-frame only. The sample lists approximately 450,000 clones, 70% to 90% occurring once. What was sequenced was PBMCs or T cells enriched from blood (not recorded which). The receptors stem from a woman between 18 and 29 years old with acute COVID-19. Both conserved end residues are part of each CDR3. Each record gives: J gene, V gene, D gene, clone size, CDR3 protein, CDR3 DNA. The D gene is left open where the match is weak. Not all rows give a size; the values are once, few, many and, for expanded clones, a class.

j_call: TRBJ1-3; v_call: TRBV5-4; d_call: -; clone_size: -; cdr3_aa: CASSLQRGNTIYF; cdr3_nt: TGTGCCAGCAGCCTGCAGCGGGGAAACACCATATATTTT
j_call: TRBJ1-4; v_call: TRBV2; d_call: -; clone_size: -; cdr3_aa: CASSGSDSNEKLFF; cdr3_nt: TGTGCCAGCAGTGGTTCGGACAGTAATGAAAAACTGTTTTTT
j_call: TRBJ1-3; v_call: TRBV18; d_call: TRBD1; clone_size: -; cdr3_aa: CASSPPLGTGTGNTIYF; cdr3_nt: TGTGCCAGCTCACCACCGTTGGGGACAGGCACTGGAAACACCATATATTTT
j_call: TRBJ1-5; v_call: TRBV3-1/TRBV3-2; d_call: -; clone_size: -; cdr3_aa: CASSPRLRNQPQHF; cdr3_nt: TGTGCCAGCAGCCCAAGACTGCGCAATCAGCCCCAGCATTTT
j_call: TRBJ2-3; v_call: TRBV28; d_call: -; clone_size: -; cdr3_aa: CASRGQPSTDTQYF; cdr3_nt: TGTGCCAGCCGTGGACAGCCCAGCACAGATACGCAGTATTTT
j_call: TRBJ2-2; v_call: TRBV18; d_call: TRBD2; clone_size: -; cdr3_aa: CASSPTSGVSGELFF; cdr3_nt: TGTGCCAGCTCGCCGACTAGCGGGGTTTCCGGGGAGCTGTTTTTT
j_call: TRBJ1-6; v_call: TRBV6-6; d_call: TRBD1; clone_size: -; cdr3_aa: CASSQTGVTNSPLHF; cdr3_nt: TGTGCCAGCAGTCAGACAGGGGTAACGAATTCACCCCTCCACTTT
j_call: TRBJ1-4; v_call: TRBV6-5; d_call: TRBD1; clone_size: -; cdr3_aa: CASSTTGGNEKLFF; cdr3_nt: TGTGCCAGCAGCACCACAGGGGGCAATGAAAAACTGTTTTTT
j_call: TRBJ1-1; v_call: TRBV4-3; d_call: -; clone_size: -; cdr3_aa: CASSQGSGRTEAFF; cdr3_nt: TGCGCCAGCAGCCAAGGGAGCGGGCGCACTGAAGCTTTCTTT
j_call: TRBJ2-5; v_call: TRBV19; d_call: -; clone_size: -; cdr3_aa: CASSTDRIGQETQYF; cdr3_nt: TGTGCCAGTAGTACTGACAGGATTGGGCAAGAGACCCAGTACTTC
j_call: TRBJ2-1; v_call: TRBV9; d_call: TRBD2; clone_size: -; cdr3_aa: CASSVATSGRAQYNEQFF; cdr3_nt: TGTGCCAGCAGCGTAGCCACTAGCGGGAGGGCCCAGTACAATGAGCAGTTCTTC
j_call: TRBJ2-7; v_call: TRBV11-1; d_call: TRBD2; clone_size: -; cdr3_aa: CASSGGKRETYEQYF; cdr3_nt: TGTGCCAGCAGCGGCGGCAAGCGGGAAACGTACGAGCAGTACTTC
j_call: TRBJ2-1; v_call: TRBV19; d_call: TRBD1; clone_size: -; cdr3_aa: CASSIRTGVDEQFF; cdr3_nt: TGTGCCAGTAGTATTCGCACAGGGGTCGATGAGCAGTTCTTC
j_call: TRBJ1-2; v_call: TRBV28; d_call: -; clone_size: -; cdr3_aa: CASSLGRDGYTF; cdr3_nt: TGTGCCAGCAGTTTAGGCAGGGATGGCTACACCTTC
j_call: TRBJ1-2; v_call: TRBV7-2; d_call: -; clone_size: -; cdr3_aa: CASSSQGSYGYTF; cdr3_nt: TGTGCCAGCAGCTCTCAGGGTAGCTATGGCTACACCTTC
j_call: TRBJ2-5; v_call: TRBV2; d_call: TRBD2; clone_size: few; cdr3_aa: CASSVREGPETQYF; cdr3_nt: TGTGCCAGCAGTGTCCGGGAGGGCCCGGAGACCCAGTACTTC
j_call: TRBJ1-2; v_call: TRBV27; d_call: -; clone_size: -; cdr3_aa: CASSLNPDQGYGYTF; cdr3_nt: TGTGCCAGCAGTTTAAACCCGGATCAGGGATATGGCTACACCTTC
j_call: TRBJ2-3; v_call: TRBV29-1; d_call: -; clone_size: once; cdr3_aa: CSAGTHRTDTQYF; cdr3_nt: TGCAGCGCGGGGACTCACCGCACAGATACGCAGTATTTT
j_call: TRBJ1-2; v_call: TRBV18; d_call: TRBD1; clone_size: few; cdr3_aa: CASSRGQNYGYTF; cdr3_nt: TGTGCCAGCTCCCGGGGACAGAACTATGGCTACACCTTC
j_call: TRBJ1-3; v_call: TRBV15; d_call: -; clone_size: -; cdr3_aa: CATSRAGSSGNTIYF; cdr3_nt: TGTGCCACCAGCAGGGCCGGGAGCTCTGGAAACACCATATATTTT
j_call: TRBJ2-7; v_call: TRBV7-2; d_call: TRBD1; clone_size: few; cdr3_aa: CASSLETGGYEQYF; cdr3_nt: TGTGCCAGCAGCTTAGAGACAGGGGGCTACGAGCAGTACTTC
j_call: TRBJ1-6; v_call: TRBV5-1; d_call: TRBD1; clone_size: -; cdr3_aa: CASSIGTGGSLSGNSPLHF; cdr3_nt: TGCGCCAGCAGCATCGGGACAGGGGGCTCCCTCTCGGGTAATTCACCCCTCCACTTT
j_call: TRBJ1-2; v_call: TRBV9; d_call: -; clone_size: -; cdr3_aa: CASSVEADYYGYTF; cdr3_nt: TGTGCCAGCAGCGTAGAGGCGGACTACTATGGCTACACCTTC
j_call: TRBJ2-7; v_call: TRBV12-3/TRBV12-4; d_call: -; clone_size: -; cdr3_aa: CASSTSPYEQYF; cdr3_nt: TGTGCCAGCTCCACTTCTCCCTACGAGCAGTACTTC
j_call: TRBJ1-3; v_call: TRBV10-2; d_call: -; clone_size: -; cdr3_aa: CASSEPAGNTIYF; cdr3_nt: TGCGCCAGCAGTGAGCCAGCTGGAAACACCATATATTTT
j_call: TRBJ2-5; v_call: TRBV7-2; d_call: -; clone_size: -; cdr3_aa: CASSLVFREETQYF; cdr3_nt: TGTGCCAGCAGCTTAGTTTTCAGGGAAGAGACCCAGTACTTC
j_call: TRBJ1-1; v_call: TRBV9; d_call: -; clone_size: -; cdr3_aa: CASSVDDRFEAFF; cdr3_nt: TGTGCCAGCAGCGTAGATGACAGATTTGAAGCTTTCTTT
j_call: TRBJ1-2; v_call: TRBV6-5; d_call: -; clone_size: -; cdr3_aa: CASRAEAGYTF; cdr3_nt: TGTGCCAGCAGGGCGGAGGCAGGCTACACCTTC
j_call: TRBJ1-6; v_call: TRBV6-5; d_call: TRBD1; clone_size: -; cdr3_aa: CASSYDRVASPLHF; cdr3_nt: TGTGCCAGCAGTTACGACAGGGTGGCTTCACCCCTCCACTTT
j_call: TRBJ2-7; v_call: TRBV10-3; d_call: -; clone_size: -; cdr3_aa: CAIRLGSSYEQYF; cdr3_nt: TGTGCCATCAGGCTAGGGAGCTCCTACGAGCAGTACTTC
j_call: TRBJ1-3; v_call: TRBV7-9; d_call: -; clone_size: -; cdr3_aa: CASPRSSGNTIYF; cdr3_nt: TGTGCCAGCCCGCGTAGCTCTGGAAACACCATATATTTT
j_call: TRBJ2-7; v_call: TRBV5-1; d_call: TRBD1; clone_size: -; cdr3_aa: CASSLQGASYEQYF; cdr3_nt: TGCGCCAGCAGCTTGCAGGGGGCGTCCTACGAGCAGTACTTC
j_call: TRBJ2-5; v_call: TRBV6-5; d_call: -; clone_size: few; cdr3_aa: CASSYRSTGETQYF; cdr3_nt: TGTGCCAGCAGTTATCGCTCGACGGGAGAGACCCAGTACTTC
j_call: TRBJ2-2; v_call: TRBV2; d_call: -; clone_size: -; cdr3_aa: CASIQDIFTGELFF; cdr3_nt: TGTGCCAGCATTCAGGACATTTTCACCGGGGAGCTGTTTTTT
j_call: TRBJ1-2; v_call: TRBV6-4; d_call: TRBD1; clone_size: -; cdr3_aa: CASSPDRDYGYTF; cdr3_nt: TGTGCCAGCAGCCCGGACAGGGATTATGGCTACACCTTC
j_call: TRBJ1-4; v_call: TRBV9; d_call: -; clone_size: -; cdr3_aa: CASSAGQGQGEKLFF; cdr3_nt: TGTGCCAGCAGCGCGGGACAAGGTCAGGGGGAAAAACTGTTTTTT
j_call: TRBJ1-4; v_call: TRBV15; d_call: -; clone_size: -; cdr3_aa: CATSRGKTREEKLFF; cdr3_nt: TGTGCCACCAGCAGAGGGAAAACCCGGGAGGAAAAACTGTTTTTT
j_call: TRBJ1-5; v_call: TRBV19; d_call: -; clone_size: -; cdr3_aa: CASSETGGNQPQHF; cdr3_nt: TGTGCCAGTAGTGAGACAGGTGGGAATCAGCCCCAGCATTTT
j_call: TRBJ2-1; v_call: TRBV10-2; d_call: TRBD2; clone_size: few; cdr3_aa: CATKVSGSTNEQFF; cdr3_nt: TGCGCCACCAAAGTAAGCGGGAGTACCAATGAGCAGTTCTTC
j_call: TRBJ2-7; v_call: TRBV28; d_call: -; clone_size: few; cdr3_aa: CASSLKSPFEQYF; cdr3_nt: TGTGCCAGCAGTTTAAAATCCCCTTTCGAGCAGTACTTC
j_call: TRBJ2-7; v_call: TRBV4-2; d_call: TRBD2; clone_size: -; cdr3_aa: CASSQVSKGLAGVEQYF; cdr3_nt: TGTGCCAGCAGCCAAGTATCAAAGGGACTAGCGGGAGTCGAGCAGTACTTC
j_call: TRBJ1-2; v_call: TRBV5-4; d_call: -; clone_size: -; cdr3_aa: CASSTTGTRGYTF; cdr3_nt: TGTGCCAGCAGCACTACAGGGACCAGGGGCTACACCTTC
j_call: TRBJ2-3; v_call: TRBV7-9; d_call: TRBD2; clone_size: -; cdr3_aa: CASSFSGAADTQYF; cdr3_nt: TGTGCCAGCAGCTTTAGCGGGGCGGCAGATACGCAGTATTTT
j_call: TRBJ2-2; v_call: TRBV11-3; d_call: -; clone_size: -; cdr3_aa: CASSPLGLAGAGELFF; cdr3_nt: TGTGCCAGCAGCCCCCTCGGGCTAGCCGGAGCCGGGGAGCTGTTTTTT
j_call: TRBJ1-1; v_call: TRBV20-1; d_call: -; clone_size: -; cdr3_aa: CSASAPVNTEAFF; cdr3_nt: TGCAGTGCTAGTGCCCCGGTGAACACTGAAGCTTTCTTT
j_call: TRBJ2-1; v_call: TRBV7-6; d_call: -; clone_size: -; cdr3_aa: CASSLDAGFYDEQFF; cdr3_nt: TGTGCCAGCAGCTTAGATGCGGGCTTCTACGATGAGCAGTTCTTC
j_call: TRBJ2-1; v_call: TRBV7-9; d_call: TRBD1; clone_size: -; cdr3_aa: CASSPGDRDYNEQFF; cdr3_nt: TGTGCCAGCAGCCCCGGGGACAGGGATTACAATGAGCAGTTCTTC
j_call: TRBJ1-4; v_call: TRBV7-9; d_call: -; clone_size: -; cdr3_aa: CASSLQVLDSFNEKLFF; cdr3_nt: TGTGCCAGCAGCTTACAAGTTCTGGACAGCTTTAATGAAAAACTGTTTTTT
j_call: TRBJ1-2; v_call: TRBV28; d_call: TRBD1; clone_size: -; cdr3_aa: CASSRPGTGANYGYTF; cdr3_nt: TGTGCCAGCAGCCGACCCGGGACAGGGGCTAACTATGGCTACACCTTC
j_call: TRBJ2-1; v_call: TRBV14; d_call: -; clone_size: -; cdr3_aa: CASSQDLVDNEQFF; cdr3_nt: TGTGCCAGCAGCCAAGATCTTGTCGACAATGAGCAGTTCTTC
j_call: TRBJ2-7; v_call: TRBV10-3; d_call: TRBD1; clone_size: -; cdr3_aa: CAIRGTGFYEQYF; cdr3_nt: TGTGCCATCAGGGGGACAGGGTTTTACGAGCAGTACTTC
j_call: TRBJ1-3; v_call: TRBV6-1; d_call: -; clone_size: -; cdr3_aa: CASSEAARSYTIYF; cdr3_nt: TGTGCCAGCAGTGAAGCAGCCAGGTCATACACCATATATTTT
j_call: TRBJ1-5; v_call: TRBV27; d_call: TRBD1; clone_size: few; cdr3_aa: CASSLGFGTGGDQPQHF; cdr3_nt: TGTGCCAGCAGTTTGGGGTTTGGGACAGGGGGCGATCAGCCCCAGCATTTT
j_call: TRBJ2-2; v_call: TRBV6-1; d_call: -; clone_size: many; cdr3_aa: CASSELGRNANTGELFF; cdr3_nt: TGTGCCAGCAGTGAATTGGGCAGGAACGCGAACACCGGGGAGCTGTTTTTT
j_call: TRBJ2-5; v_call: TRBV5-1; d_call: TRBD1; clone_size: -; cdr3_aa: CASSLIAGGETQYF; cdr3_nt: TGCGCCAGCAGCTTGATCGCAGGGGGAGAGACCCAGTACTTC
j_call: TRBJ1-6; v_call: TRBV6-5; d_call: TRBD1; clone_size: once; cdr3_aa: CASSSTGLYQPLHF; cdr3_nt: TGTGCCAGCAGTTCGACAGGGCTTTATCAACCCCTCCACTTT
j_call: TRBJ2-3; v_call: TRBV5-1; d_call: -; clone_size: -; cdr3_aa: CASSLTISGEGTDTQYF; cdr3_nt: TGCGCCAGCAGCTTAACAATATCGGGGGAGGGCACAGATACGCAGTATTTT
j_call: TRBJ1-6; v_call: TRBV19; d_call: TRBD1; clone_size: -; cdr3_aa: CASSIDPADRGNSPLHF; cdr3_nt: TGTGCCAGTAGTATAGATCCAGCGGACAGGGGTAATTCACCCCTCCACTTT
j_call: TRBJ2-2; v_call: TRBV9; d_call: -; clone_size: -; cdr3_aa: CASSVSGTPNTGELFF; cdr3_nt: TGTGCCAGCAGCGTATCCGGGACACCGAACACCGGGGAGCTGTTTTTT